Each of the 27 T cell receptor beta chains below was sequenced from the same sample in a study of T cells in Graves' hyperthyroidism and ophthalmopathy. There were TCR beta CDR3 regions amplified from RNA transcripts. Primed by the HTBI set, a first-round RT-PCR was run on the TCR CDR3. Each CDR3 protein is one row after TCRdb ran MiXCR on the multiplex PCR reads. The sample lists about 640,000 distinct CDR3 sequences, about a fifth occurring once. Source material: blood. These receptors came from a man aged 25 to 40 with Graves' ophthalmopathy.

This clonotype was observed at least ten times. The CDR3 region has the DNA TGTGCCTGGAGTGTATCGCCCTCTGGAAACACCATATATTTT. It specifies CAWSVSPSGNTIYF. The rearrangement joins TRBV30 to TRBJ1-3; D uncertain. V was shortened by 0 bases and J by 0 bases, with 6 bases between the two germline ends. This CDR3 has 14 amino acids. Per germline, CDR1 GTSNPN and CDR2 SVGIG (reference sequence).

This clonotype was detected only once. The rearrangement joins TRBV6-5 to TRBJ2-7; TRBD2 might be the D (7 bases). The CDR3 covers 14 residues. V was cut by 5 bases and J by 3 bases, with 14 bases left in between. Germline lookup yields CDR1 MNHEY and CDR2 SVGAGI. The CDR3 spells CASSLRGAYYEQYF. DNA of the CDR3: TGTGCCAGCAGTCTACGGGGGGCTTACTACGAGCAGTACTTC.

This clonotype appeared a few times. The chain links TRBV27 to TRBJ1-2; D not certain. CDR3 length: 15 residues. Germline V gene lookup returns CDR1 MNHEY and CDR2 SMNVEV (reference sequence). V was trimmed by 4 bases and J by 7 bases, leaving 19 bases between them. CDR3 bases: TGTGCCAGCAGTTCGGACGCGGGAGGGCGGGGTGGCTACACCTTC. It translates to CASSSDAGGRGGYTF.

This clonotype was counted a single time. This rearrangement joins TRBV5-6 to TRBJ2-3; no definite D call. The CDR3 totals 16 residues. Trimming took off 3 bases at V and 3 bases at J, with 17 bases between the two ends. Germline lookup yields CDR1 SGHDT and CDR2 YYEEEE. CDR3 in DNA: TGTGCCAGCAGCTCCCAACCCCAGCTAGGGACAGATACGCAGTATTTT. This gives the protein CASSSQPQLGTDTQYF. Based on the CDR3 plus reference TRBV5-6 and TRBJ2-3, the full variable domain is DAGVTQSPTHLIKTRGQQVTLRCSPKSGHDTVSWYQQALGQGPQFIFQYYEEEERQRGNFPDRFSGHQFPNYSSELNVNALLLGDSALYLCASSSQPQLGTDTQYFGPGTRLTVL.

The genes are TRBV20-1 and TRBJ2-1; 11 positions match TRBD2. Germline trimming cut 5 bases from V and 8 bases from J; bases unmatched to any gene: 14. Per germline, CDR1 DFQATT and CDR2 SNEGSKA (reference sequence). The CDR3 runs to 16 residues. This CDR3 is CSARDLAGGPIYEQFF. In DNA form, the CDR3 reads TGCAGTGCTCGGGATTTAGCGGGAGGGCCTATATATGAGCAGTTCTTC.

In its sample, this clonotype was seen many times. This chain connects TRBV5-1 to TRBJ2-1; 8 bases fit TRBD2. Trimming cost V 7 bases and J 5 bases; bases outside gene matches: 14. This CDR3 is 16 amino acids long. Per germline, CDR1 SGHRS and CDR2 YFSETQ. The CDR3 bases are TGCGCCAGCGCAGTTACCACACTAGCGGCTCACAATGAGCAGTTCTTC. Translation: CASAVTTLAAHNEQFF. Based on the CDR3 plus reference TRBV5-1 and TRBJ2-1, the full variable domain is KAGVTQTPRYLIKTRGQQVTLSCSPISGHRSVSWYQQTPGQGLQFLFEYFSETQRNKGNFPGRFSGRQFSNSRSEMNVSTLELGDSALYLCASAVTTLAAHNEQFFGPGTRLTVL.

This clonotype turned up a few times. This chain uses TRBV12-3 or TRBV12-4 with TRBJ2-3; no reliable D call. V lost 1 base to trimming and J lost 6 bases, with 11 bases between them. This CDR3 spans 14 amino acids. CDR3 DNA sequence: TGTGCCAGCAGTTTAGAGTGGCGTGCTGATACGCAGTATTTT. It specifies CASSLEWRADTQYF.

The chain links TRBV7-9 to TRBJ2-1; a possible D gene is TRBD1 (6 bases). From germline, CDR1 is SEHNR and CDR2 FQNEAQ (reference sequence). V was shortened by 3 bases and J by 4 bases, with 16 bases between the two germline ends. The CDR3 is 16 amino acids. The CDR3 DNA sequence: TGTGCCAGCAGCTTGTCGGGACAATATCCGTACAATGAGCAGTTCTTC. This sequence encodes CASSLSGQYPYNEQFF.

V and J are TRBV6-1 and TRBJ2-7, with 8 bases aligning to TRBD2. The germline gives CDR1 MNHNS, CDR2 SASEGT. The CDR3 length is 18 residues. V was clipped by 5 bases and J by 0 bases; unmatched bases: 15. The CDR3 spells CASSKLPATSAISYEQYF. In nucleotides, the CDR3 is TGTGCCAGCAGTAAATTACCCGCGACTAGCGCAATCTCCTACGAGCAGTACTTC.

The chain links TRBV6-1 to TRBJ2-7; no clear D. Trimming shortened V by 2 bases and J by 4 bases, and 12 bases separated the two germline ends. Per germline, CDR1 MNHNS and CDR2 SASEGT. This CDR3 region has 14 residues. CDR3 loop: CASSESGGWYEQYF. The CDR3 bases are TGTGCCAGCAGTGAATCCGGCGGATGGTACGAGCAGTACTTC.

The V and J genes are TRBV6-1 and TRBJ1-1, with D possibly TRBD1 on 5 matching bases. The V end lost 2 bases, the J end lost 3 bases, and 16 bases lay between the germline ends. This CDR3 has 16 residues. Germline V CDR1 and CDR2: MNHNS, SASEGT. The CDR3 spells CASSEPLLWGDTEAFF. CDR3 DNA: TGTGCCAGCAGTGAACCCTTACTCTGGGGGGACACTGAAGCTTTCTTT.

In this sample, this clonotype turned up a few times. The rearrangement joins TRBV30 to TRBJ2-7; 8 positions match TRBD2. The length of the CDR3 is 15 residues. CDR1 is GTSNPN and CDR2 is SVGIG in the germline V gene (reference sequence). V dropped 2 bases and J dropped 2; count of bases not matched to a gene: 8. Here the CDR3 DNA reads TGTGCCTGGAGTCTCAGCTATAGCGGGGCCTACGAGCAGTACTTC. It yields the protein CAWSLSYSGAYEQYF.

In its sample, this clonotype was seen a few times. J is TRBJ1-5 and V is TRBV10-3; D gene unclear. Germline lookup yields CDR1 ENHRY and CDR2 SYGVKD. CDR3 length: 17 residues. V was pared by 0 bases and J by 2 bases, with 14 bases between. For the CDR3, the DNA is TGTGCCATCAGTGAGTCGAGAGTTTACGGCCGCAATCAGCCCCAGCATTTT. Residues: CAISESRVYGRNQPQHF.

This sequence joins TRBV5-5 and TRBJ1-2; 8 bases line up with TRBD1. The CDR3 consists of 13 residues. The J segment lost 7 bases and the V segment lost 5 bases, leaving 7 bases of the junction unmatched. Germline V gene data show CDR1 as SGHKS and CDR2 as YYEKEE (reference sequence). The CDR3: CASSLQGDGGYTF. As DNA, the CDR3 is TGTGCCAGCAGTCTACAGGGGGACGGTGGCTACACCTTC.

This clonotype was seen a handful of times. This rearrangement joins TRBV3-1 to TRBJ1-2; maybe TRBD1 (6 bases). With 6 bases removed from V and 4 bases from J, the gap between germline ends came to 12 bases. Germline V gives CDR1 LGHDT, CDR2 YNNKEL (reference sequence). The CDR3 has 13 amino acids. Here the CDR3 reads CASRGQPTYGYTF. CDR3 sequence (DNA): TGTGCCAGCAGAGGACAGCCTACCTATGGCTACACCTTC.

The rearrangement joins TRBV28 to TRBJ2-7; TRBD2 aligns across 8 bases. CDR1 MDHEN and CDR2 SYDVKM come from the germline V gene. The CDR3 consists of 16 residues. The J segment lost 3 bases and the V segment lost 6 bases, leaving 13 bases of the junction unmatched. DNA of the CDR3: TGTGCCAGCAGGCCACCGGGGGGGGCTTACCGCTACGAGCAGTACTTC. Translated, it gives CASRPPGGAYRYEQYF.

This clonotype was seen more than once but under ten times. The chain carries TRBV15 and TRBJ1-2; no reliable D call. Germline V CDR1 and CDR2: LNHNV, YYDKDF (reference sequence). Trimming stripped 0 bases from V and 6 bases from J, with 11 bases between. The CDR3 length is 14 residues. This chain's CDR3 is CATSRDRTEDGYTF. CDR3 nucleotide sequence: TGTGCCACCAGCAGAGATAGAACAGAAGATGGCTACACCTTC.

This clonotype has a count of ten or more. This sequence joins TRBV30 and TRBJ1-5; 9 nucleotides match TRBD1. CDR1 and CDR2 from the germline V gene are GTSNPN and SVGIG (reference sequence). V was pared by 1 base and J by 4 bases, with 5 bases of the junction left unmatched. The length of the CDR3 is 15 residues. The CDR3 spells CAWSGGQGRNQPQHF. The CDR3 DNA is TGTGCCTGGAGTGGGGGACAGGGCCGGAATCAGCCCCAGCATTTT.

The chain links TRBV6-1 to TRBJ1-5; 7 nucleotides match TRBD1. The V gene's germline CDR1 is MNHNS and CDR2 SASEGT. This CDR3 comprises 16 residues. V shed 4 bases, J shed 0 bases, and the junction held 6 bases outside the gene matches. For the CDR3, the DNA is TGTGCCAGCAGTGGCACAGGGGCCCTTAGCAATCAGCCCCAGCATTTT. Protein: CASSGTGALSNQPQHF.

This clonotype was counted many times. One end of the junction is discordant with germline, which a read error may explain. The genes are TRBV5-1 and TRBJ2-2, with TRBD1 matching 9 bases. This CDR3 contains 14 residues. CDR1 and CDR2 from the germline V gene are SGHRS and YFSETQ. In nucleotides, the CDR3 is TGTGCCAGCAGCTTGGGACAGGGAACCGGGGAGCTGTTTTTT. This encodes CASSLGQGTGELFF.

CDR3: CSAGTREGYEQFF. CDR3 in DNA: TGCAGTGCTGGTACGCGGGAGGGCTATGAGCAGTTCTTC. This chain connects TRBV20-1 to TRBJ2-1; TRBD2 agrees at 9 bases. The CDR3 runs to 13 residues. CDR1 is DFQATT and CDR2 is SNEGSKA in the germline V gene (reference sequence). V shed 5 bases, J shed 8 bases, and the junction held 7 bases outside the gene matches.

The chain links TRBV20-1 to TRBJ2-5, with D perhaps matching TRBD2 (6 bases). Between the trimmed V and J ends, which lost 6 bases and 2 bases, there was a span of 13 bases. The CDR3 runs to 13 residues. Germline loops: CDR1 DFQATT, CDR2 SNEGSKA (reference sequence). Here the CDR3 DNA reads TGCAGTGCCTGGCTAGCGCATCAAGAGACCCAGTACTTC. Translation gives CSAWLAHQETQYF.

Worth noting for this clonotype: It may be a read error: a sequence one base away is much more abundant. The chain uses TRBV28 and TRBJ1-4; TRBD1 matches 7 bases. Looked up from germline, CDR1 is MDHEN and CDR2 is SYDVKM. CDR3 length: 18 amino acids. Written as DNA, the CDR3 is TGTACCAGCAGAACCCGGGACAGTTATACCGCAACTAATGAAAAACTGTTTTTT. Translation gives CTSRTRDSYTATNEKLFF. Filled out from reference TRBV28 and TRBJ1-4, the complete variable domain reads DVKVTQSSRYLVKRTGEKVFLECVQDMDHENMFWYRQDPGLGLRLIYFSYDVKMKEKGDIPEGYSVSREKKERFSLILESASTNQTSMYLCTSRTRDSYTATNEKLFFGSGTQLSVL.

This clonotype was detected ten times or more. The rearrangement joins TRBV20-1 to TRBJ2-5; D is perhaps TRBD1 (6 bases). Germline V gene lookup returns CDR1 DFQATT and CDR2 SNEGSKA (reference sequence). The V and J ends lost 3 bases and 0 bases respectively, with 14 bases between them. There are 15 residues in the CDR3. CDR3 protein: CSASAGALDQETQYF. Written as DNA, the CDR3 is TGCAGTGCTAGCGCAGGGGCTTTGGACCAAGAGACCCAGTACTTC.

This rearrangement joins TRBV20-1 to TRBJ2-7, with 12 bases matching TRBD2. The CDR3 extends over 16 amino acids. Per the germline V gene, CDR1 is DFQATT and CDR2 is SNEGSKA (reference sequence). The V gene end was trimmed by 2 bases and the J gene end by 3 bases; junction bases not matched to a gene: 8. CDR3 amino acids: CSARSSRTSGNYEQYF. For the CDR3, the DNA is TGCAGTGCTAGAAGCTCGAGGACTAGCGGGAACTACGAGCAGTACTTC.

This clonotype was observed at least ten times. The chain employs TRBV11-2 and TRBJ1-1; maybe TRBD1 (5 bases). V lost 2 bases to trimming and J lost 2 bases, with 12 bases between them. The germline V gene encodes CDR1 SGHAT and CDR2 FQNNGV. The CDR3 contains 15 residues. DNA for the CDR3: TGTGCCAGCAGCTTAAATGGGGCCCAAAACACTGAAGCTTTCTTT. Amino acids: CASSLNGAQNTEAFF.

This clonotype was found a few times. The V call is TRBV28, the J call TRBJ2-7, with 16 bases identical to TRBD2. The CDR3 has 17 residues. Per germline, CDR1 MDHEN and CDR2 SYDVKM. Trimming removed 4 bases from V and 0 bases from J; junction bases left unmatched: 3. CDR3 amino acids: CASSSGTSGRVSYEQYF. In nucleotides, the CDR3 is TGTGCCAGCAGTTCCGGGACTAGCGGGAGGGTCTCCTACGAGCAGTACTTC.